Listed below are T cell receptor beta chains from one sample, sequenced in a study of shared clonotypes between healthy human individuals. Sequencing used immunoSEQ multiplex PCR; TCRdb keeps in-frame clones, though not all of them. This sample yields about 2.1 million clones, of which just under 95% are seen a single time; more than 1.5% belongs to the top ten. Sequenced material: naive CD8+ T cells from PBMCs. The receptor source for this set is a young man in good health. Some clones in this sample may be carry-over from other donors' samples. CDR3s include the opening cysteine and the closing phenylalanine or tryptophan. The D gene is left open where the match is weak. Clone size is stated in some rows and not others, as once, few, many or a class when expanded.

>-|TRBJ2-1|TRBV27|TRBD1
CASSFQGQGAYNEQFF
TGTGCCAGCAGTTTCCAAGGGCAGGGGGCCTACAATGAGCAGTTCTTC
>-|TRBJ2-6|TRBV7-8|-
CASTSSLSGANVLTF
TGTGCCAGCACATCCAGCCTCTCTGGGGCCAACGTCCTGACTTTC
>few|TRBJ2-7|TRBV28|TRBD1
CGTGEVAEQYF
TGTGGGACAGGGGAGGTGGCCGAGCAGTACTTC
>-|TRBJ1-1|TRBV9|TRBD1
CASSPQGQMNTEAFF
TGTGCCAGCAGCCCGCAGGGACAGATGAACACTGAAGCTTTCTTT
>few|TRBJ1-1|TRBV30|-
CAWSVGVAGTEAFF
TGTGCCTGGAGTGTAGGAGTTGCTGGCACTGAAGCTTTCTTT
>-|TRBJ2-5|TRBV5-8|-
CASSLEWGSGQETQYF
TGTGCCAGCAGCTTGGAATGGGGCTCGGGGCAAGAGACCCAGTACTTC
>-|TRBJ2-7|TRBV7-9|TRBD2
CASTSGTSGRAPYEQYF
TGTGCCAGCACCTCCGGGACTAGCGGGAGGGCTCCCTACGAGCAGTACTTC
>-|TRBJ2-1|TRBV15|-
CATSSGSGYNEQFF
TGTGCCACCAGCAGCGGGAGCGGGTACAATGAGCAGTTCTTC
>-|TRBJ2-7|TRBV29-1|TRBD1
CSVVGTETSSRANYEQYF
TGCAGCGTTGTGGGGACAGAGACTTCTTCAAGGGCAAACTACGAGCAGTACTTC
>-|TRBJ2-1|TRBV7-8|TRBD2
CASSPTSGSTYNEQFF
TGTGCCAGCAGCCCGACTAGCGGGAGTACCTACAATGAGCAGTTCTTC
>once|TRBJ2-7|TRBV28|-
CASSLRILHYEQYF
TGTGCCAGCAGTTTACGGATACTGCACTACGAGCAGTACTTC
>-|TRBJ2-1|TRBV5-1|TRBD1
CASSLLRRDRGHNEQFF
TGCGCCAGCAGCTTATTACGCCGGGACAGGGGTCACAATGAGCAGTTCTTC
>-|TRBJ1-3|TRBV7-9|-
CASSLNWGTTFSGNTIYF
TGTGCCAGCAGCTTAAATTGGGGGACCACATTCTCTGGAAACACCATATATTTT
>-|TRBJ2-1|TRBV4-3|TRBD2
CASSKQAGGVDNEQFF
TGCGCCAGCAGCAAACAAGCGGGAGGTGTGGACAATGAGCAGTTCTTC
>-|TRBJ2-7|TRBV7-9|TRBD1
CASSSTRGRDDIYYEQYF
TGTGCCAGCAGCTCAACCAGGGGGCGAGATGATATTTACTACGAGCAGTACTTC
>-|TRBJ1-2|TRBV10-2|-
CASSDRTNYGYTF
TGCGCCAGCAGTGACAGGACAAACTATGGCTACACCTTC
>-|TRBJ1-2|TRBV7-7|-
CASSLTGSRKTYGYTF
TGTGCCAGCAGCTTGACGGGTAGCCGAAAGACCTATGGCTACACCTTC
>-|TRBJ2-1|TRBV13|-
CASSPRAREQFF
TGTGCCAGCAGCCCAAGGGCTAGGGAGCAGTTCTTC
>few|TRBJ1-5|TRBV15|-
CATSRDWDQPQHF
TGTGCCACCAGCAGAGATTGGGATCAGCCCCAGCATTTT
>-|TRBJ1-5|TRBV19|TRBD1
CASSMGQGGQPQHF
TGTGCCAGTAGTATGGGACAGGGGGGACAGCCCCAGCATTTT
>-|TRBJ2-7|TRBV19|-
CASSPGVNEQYF
TGTGCCAGTAGTCCGGGAGTGAACGAGCAGTACTTC
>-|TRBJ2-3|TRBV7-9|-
CASSLVEASQAYTQYF
TGTGCCAGCAGCTTAGTAGAGGCGTCGCAAGCTTATACGCAGTATTTT
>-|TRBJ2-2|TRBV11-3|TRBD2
CASSFRLAANTGELFF
TGTGCCAGCAGCTTCCGACTAGCGGCGAACACCGGGGAGCTGTTTTTT
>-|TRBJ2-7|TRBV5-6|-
CASSPTLVRDREQYF
TGTGCCAGCAGTCCGACCCTGGTCAGGGATCGGGAGCAGTACTTC
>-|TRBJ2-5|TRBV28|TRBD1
CASTLRTGVETQYF
TGTGCCAGCACCCTCCGAACAGGGGTCGAGACCCAGTACTTC
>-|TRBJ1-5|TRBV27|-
CASSLEGFQPQHF
TGTGCCAGCAGTTTGGAAGGGTTCCAGCCCCAGCATTTT
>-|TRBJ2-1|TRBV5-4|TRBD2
CASSPGLAGAEYNEQFF
TGTGCCAGCAGCCCGGGACTAGCGGGAGCTGAGTACAATGAGCAGTTCTTC
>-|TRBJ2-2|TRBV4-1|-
CASSQVRTGELFF
TGCGCCAGCAGCCAAGTCAGGACCGGGGAGCTGTTTTTT
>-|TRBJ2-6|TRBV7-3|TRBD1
CASSPTPGTGFEGANVLTF
TGTGCCAGCAGCCCGACTCCCGGGACAGGGTTCGAGGGGGCCAACGTCCTGACTTTC
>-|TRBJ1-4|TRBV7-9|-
CASRPGPQGEKLFF
TGTGCCAGCAGGCCGGGCCCTCAAGGCGAAAAACTGTTTTTT
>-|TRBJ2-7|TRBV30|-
CAWSVSYEQYF
TGTGCCTGGAGTGTATCCTACGAGCAGTACTTC
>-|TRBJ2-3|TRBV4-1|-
CASSQVGGAGASTDTQYF
TGCGCCAGCAGCCAAGTGGGGGGGGCGGGAGCCAGCACAGATACGCAGTATTTT
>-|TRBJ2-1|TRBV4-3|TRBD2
CASSQELRLAGVNNEQFF
TGCGCCAGCAGCCAAGAGTTAAGACTAGCGGGAGTGAACAATGAGCAGTTCTTC
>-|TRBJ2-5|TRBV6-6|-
CASSLQGDETQYF
TGTGCCAGCAGTTTACAGGGAGACGAGACCCAGTACTTC